These 32 T cell receptor beta chains came from one sample sequenced in a study of human T cells and chemical hapten exposure. Time point of the sample: pre-sensitization, week 0. As to treatment: therapeutic diphenylcyclopropenone sensitization with weekly scalp DPC. TCRdb reanalysed the RACE reads using MiXCR and keeps one entry per CDR3 protein. The sample holds some 300,000 distinct CDR3 sequences, 5.5% seen once. The sample here was whole blood, taken in connection with sensitization to the hapten diphenylcyclopropenone (DPC). These receptors were taken from a woman under 30 with alopecia areata. Some clones in this sample may be carry-over from other donors' samples.

At least ten counts were recorded for this clonotype. Here the CDR3 reads CASSQVTGAPDLTRDTQYF. The CDR3, as DNA: TGCGCCAGCAGCCAAGTTACGGGGGCGCCGGACCTGACCCGAGATACGCAGTATTTT. V usage is TRBV4-3 and J usage is TRBJ2-3; D could derive from TRBD1 or TRBD2 (6 bases each). V was shortened by 1 base and J by 5 bases, with 25 bases between the two germline ends. The CDR3 runs to 19 residues. Germline assignment: CDR1 LGHNA and CDR2 YSLEER.

This clonotype appeared many times. In nucleotides, the CDR3 is TGTGCCAGCAGTTATTGGGACAGGGGCTATAGCAATCAGCCCCAGCATTTT. This translates into CASSYWDRGYSNQPQHF. The chain has TRBV6-6 and TRBJ1-5, with TRBD1 matching 10 bases. CDR1 and CDR2 from the germline V gene are MNHNY and SVGAGI (reference sequence). This CDR3 region has 17 residues. Germline trimming cut 3 bases from V and 0 bases from J; bases unmatched to any gene: 5.

This clonotype was picked up many times. V gene TRBV5-5 combines with J gene TRBJ2-2, with D hard to call. CDR3 length equals 15 residues. The V end lost 0 bases, the J end lost 13 bases, and 19 bases lay between the germline ends. The germline V gene encodes CDR1 SGHKS and CDR2 YYEKEE (reference sequence). The CDR3 DNA sequence: TGTGCCAGCAGCTTGGCCAATTTCGACTTCTCGGGGCTGTTTTTT. Protein sequence: CASSLANFDFSGLFF.

The chain joins TRBV18 to TRBJ2-3; D gene unclear. CDR1 KGHSH and CDR2 LQKENI come from the germline V gene. The germline V and J ends were trimmed by 3 bases and 5 bases, with 9 bases remaining between them. CDR3 size: 13 residues. CDR3: CASSPMKEDTQYF. CDR3 nucleotide sequence: TGTGCCAGCTCACCCATGAAGGAAGATACGCAGTATTTT.

In its sample, this clonotype was seen a few times. The chain is built from TRBV7-3 and TRBJ2-3; TRBD2 matches 8 bases. CDR3 length: 17 residues. Per the germline V gene, CDR1 is SGHTA and CDR2 is FQGTGA. Losses at the gene ends were 2 bases for V and 3 bases for J; bases not matched to a gene: 10. The CDR3, as DNA: TGTGCCAGCAGCTTAGGGGGTAGCGGGGATCGGACAGATACGCAGTATTTT. It encodes CASSLGGSGDRTDTQYF.

This clonotype was seen a handful of times. This chain joins TRBV6-1 and TRBJ1-6; 7 nucleotides align to TRBD1. Germline CDR1 reads MNHNS; CDR2 reads SASEGT. This CDR3 is built from 13 residues. Germline trimming cut 4 bases from V and 7 bases from J; bases unmatched to any gene: 1. The CDR3 spells CASSGGQNSPLHF. DNA for the CDR3: TGTGCCAGCAGTGGGGGACAGAATTCACCCCTCCACTTT.

This clonotype was recorded at least ten times. V gene TRBV4-3 combines with J gene TRBJ2-1; a weak D match, TRBD2 (5 bases). The CDR3 contains 16 residues. Germline V lookup: CDR1 LGHNA, CDR2 YSLEER. V lost 0 bases and J 2 bases, leaving 11 bases between the germline ends. This CDR3 reads CASSQDGGQAYNEQFF. The CDR3 DNA reads TGCGCCAGCAGCCAAGATGGCGGGCAGGCCTACAATGAGCAGTTCTTC.

This clonotype has just a few counts. The CDR3 DNA is TGTGCCAGCAGCTATTCGGCCTTATTGACAGATACGCAGTATTTT. Protein sequence: CASSYSALLTDTQYF. This chain links TRBV7-9 with TRBJ2-3; no clear D gene. The CDR3 loop spans 15 amino acids. Trimming shortened V by 4 bases and J by 3 bases, and 14 bases separated the two germline ends. CDR1 and CDR2 from the germline V gene are SEHNR and FQNEAQ (reference sequence).

This clonotype showed up many times. This chain uses TRBV27 with TRBJ2-6, with D possibly being TRBD2 (5 bases). CDR3 size: 13 residues. Between the trimmed V and J ends, which lost 6 bases and 4 bases, there was a span of 7 bases. Germline lookup yields CDR1 MNHEY and CDR2 SMNVEV (reference sequence). CDR3: CASRRVGANVLTF. The CDR3 DNA reads TGTGCCAGCAGGAGGGTCGGGGCCAACGTCCTGACTTTC.

V usage is TRBV12-3 or TRBV12-4 and J usage is TRBJ2-2, with 10 bases matching TRBD2. This CDR3 has 16 residues. The trim removed 7 bases at V and 3 bases at J, leaving 8 bases unmatched. The CDR3 nucleotides are TGTGCCAGCATTTCAGATAGCGGGGGGCACACCGGGGAGCTGTTTTTT. Translated: CASISDSGGHTGELFF.

Ten or more counts support this clonotype. The rearrangement uses TRBV10-3 and TRBJ2-7, with D unclear. This CDR3 region has 12 residues. The germline CDR1 and CDR2 sequences are ENHRY and SYGVKD. Trimming took 4 bases from V and 3 from J, leaving 7 bases between them. For the CDR3, the DNA is TGTGCCATCAGTGCCACGGGCTACGAGCAGTACTTC. Translating it yields CAISATGYEQYF.

There are many counts of this clonotype. The chain recombines TRBV6-5 with TRBJ2-1; maybe TRBD2 (6 bases). CDR3 length: 17 residues. V was trimmed by 4 bases and J by 5 bases, leaving 21 bases between them. Germline CDR1 is MNHEY and CDR2 is SVGAGI. The CDR3 region is CASSSLPTSHGDNEQFF. CDR3 bases: TGTGCCAGCAGTTCTCTCCCCACTAGCCATGGCGACAATGAGCAGTTCTTC.

The chain carries TRBV5-1 and TRBJ2-2; D is unclear. The V gene's germline CDR1 is SGHRS and CDR2 YFSETQ. CDR3 size: 17 residues. Trimming stripped 0 bases from V and 3 bases from J, with 15 bases between. Here the CDR3 DNA reads TGCGCCAGCAGCTTGGGTCCCCGGGCTGGAGACACCGGGGAGCTGTTTTTT. It yields the protein CASSLGPRAGDTGELFF.

This clonotype appeared a few times. The V gene is TRBV20-1, the J gene TRBJ2-3; perhaps TRBD2 as D (6 bases). The ends were cut back, 5 bases at V and 0 bases at J, with 15 bases in the middle. The CDR3 spans 15 residues. Germline V gene sequence: CDR1 DFQATT, CDR2 SNEGSKA (reference sequence). The CDR3, as DNA: TGCAGTGCTCTATTGGCGGGATCTAGCACAGATACGCAGTATTTT. Its protein is CSALLAGSSTDTQYF.

This clonotype was observed a handful of times. The J gene is TRBJ2-7, the V gene TRBV11-2, with D possibly TRBD1 on 6 matching bases. This CDR3 is built from 12 residues. V was trimmed by 6 bases and J by 6 bases, leaving 12 bases between them. CDR1 and CDR2 from the germline V gene are SGHAT and FQNNGV. This chain's CDR3 is CASRQGPGEQYF. The CDR3 bases are TGTGCCAGCAGACAGGGCCCGGGCGAGCAGTACTTC. The variable domain in full, completed from reference TRBV11-2 and TRBJ2-7, reads EAGVAQSPRYKIIEKRQSVAFWCNPISGHATLYWYQQILGQGPKLLIQFQNNGVVDDSQLPKDRFSAERLKGVDSTLKIQPAKLEDSAVYLCASRQGPGEQYFGPGTRLTVT.

This clonotype was observed a few times. The genes are TRBV7-8 and TRBJ1-6, with no clear D. Deletions cut 5 bases from V and 0 bases from J, with 14 bases between. The CDR3 runs 17 residues. Germline V gene sequence: CDR1 SGHVS, CDR2 FQNEAQ. The chain's CDR3 is CASSPREVRSYNSPLHF. Written as DNA, the CDR3 is TGTGCCAGCAGCCCACGGGAGGTCCGCTCCTATAATTCACCCCTCCACTTT.

This clonotype was counted only a few times. The chain employs TRBV6-5 and TRBJ1-3; the match to TRBD1 covers 7 bases. Per the germline V gene, CDR1 is MNHEY and CDR2 is SVGAGI. This CDR3 spans 15 amino acids. V lost 4 bases and J lost 2; bases outside the gene matches: 5. Here the CDR3 DNA reads TGTGCCAGCAGTTCGACAGGGTGGACTGGAAACACCATATATTTT. Protein product: CASSSTGWTGNTIYF.

This clonotype occurred many times. The chain is built from TRBV3-1 and TRBJ2-3, with TRBD2 matching 12 bases. Germline CDR1 LGHDT, CDR2 YNNKEL (reference sequence). V dropped 4 bases and J dropped 4; count of bases not matched to a gene: 9. CDR3 length: 17 amino acids. The CDR3 is CASSPGLAGPMADTQYF. The CDR3 coding sequence is TGTGCCAGCAGCCCGGGACTAGCGGGCCCCATGGCAGATACGCAGTATTTT.

The gene calls are TRBV5-1 and TRBJ2-3; TRBD1 might be the D (6 bases). The CDR3 length is 16 residues. V was trimmed by 0 bases and J by 1 base, leaving 12 bases between them. CDR1 and CDR2 from the germline V gene are SGHRS and YFSETQ. The CDR3 sequence: CASSLGGQARTDTQYF. DNA of the CDR3: TGCGCCAGCAGCTTGGGGGGGCAGGCCCGCACAGATACGCAGTATTTT.

The chain is built from TRBV5-4 and TRBJ2-2, with D maybe TRBD2 (5 bases). Germline V gene data show CDR1 as SGHNT and CDR2 as YYREEE (reference sequence). CDR3 length equals 15 residues. V was cut by 0 bases and J by 7 bases, with 13 bases left in between. CDR3: CASSLAKGAIGELFF. The CDR3 DNA reads as TGTGCCAGCAGCTTGGCCAAGGGAGCTATCGGGGAGCTGTTTTTT.

This clonotype was recorded at least ten times. The chain has TRBV6-6 and TRBJ2-3; D may be TRBD2 (6 bases). Germline CDR1 is MNHNY and CDR2 is SVGAGI (reference sequence). Trimming took off 4 bases at V and 0 bases at J, with 11 bases between the two ends. The CDR3 spans 15 residues. DNA for the CDR3: TGTGCCAGCAGTTCCTCCGGGGGTAGCACAGATACGCAGTATTTT. It yields the protein CASSSSGGSTDTQYF.

This clonotype was picked up a small number of times. The chain employs TRBV29-1 and TRBJ2-7, with 8 bases fitting TRBD1. CDR1 is SQVTM, CDR2 ANQGSEA, per germline. The CDR3 extends over 12 amino acids. The J segment lost 2 bases and the V segment lost 6 bases, leaving 3 bases of the junction unmatched. For the CDR3, the DNA is TGCAGCGTGTGGGACAGGCCCTACGAGCAGTACTTC. This codes for CSVWDRPYEQYF.

This clonotype has a count of ten or more. The J gene is TRBJ2-3, the V gene TRBV11-2; 7 bases match TRBD2. V lost 4 bases, J lost 2 bases, and 12 bases stayed unmatched. This CDR3 is built from 17 residues. Germline V gene lookup returns CDR1 SGHAT and CDR2 FQNNGV. The CDR3 sequence: CASSSPDRDYPTDTQYF. The DNA of the CDR3 is TGTGCCAGCAGCTCCCCGGACCGGGACTACCCCACAGATACGCAGTATTTT. Looking up the rest from reference TRBV11-2 and TRBJ2-3 gives the full variable domain: EAGVAQSPRYKIIEKRQSVAFWCNPISGHATLYWYQQILGQGPKLLIQFQNNGVVDDSQLPKDRFSAERLKGVDSTLKIQPAKLEDSAVYLCASSSPDRDYPTDTQYFGPGTRLTVL.

Details on this clonotype: No conserved phenylalanine or tryptophan ends this CDR3, so it is likely a read error. V is TRBV27 and J is TRBJ2-3; D is undetermined. The V end lost 3 bases, the J end lost 4 bases, and 2 bases lay between the germline ends. The germline V gene has CDR1 MNHEY and CDR2 SMNVEV (reference sequence). The CDR3 length is 11 residues. CDR3 region: CASSFSDTQYL. The CDR3 coding sequence is TGTGCCAGCAGTTTTTCAGATACGCAGTATTTG.

The sample holds many counts of this clonotype. V usage is TRBV6-2 or TRBV6-3 and J usage is TRBJ1-5, with D maybe TRBD1 (5 bases). The V end was cut by 0 bases, the J end by 9 bases, with 18 bases between. Germline-derived CDR1 and CDR2 are MNHEY and SVGEGT. This CDR3 contains 16 residues. In nucleotides, the CDR3 is TGTGCCAGCAGTTACTCGAGTGATCAGGGAGGATGGCCCCAGCATTTT. Protein sequence: CASSYSSDQGGWPQHF.

This clonotype was counted only a few times. The chain combines TRBV18 with TRBJ1-5; 8 positions match TRBD1. The V and J ends lost 5 bases and 5 bases, in that order; junction bases with no gene match: 17. The CDR3 totals 18 residues. Germline V gives CDR1 KGHSH, CDR2 LQKENI. In DNA form, the CDR3 reads TGTGCCAGCTCATCTTCCAGAGTGGCAGGGGGCTTTGATCAGCCCCAGCATTTT. Its translation: CASSSSRVAGGFDQPQHF.

V gene TRBV9 combines with J gene TRBJ1-2, with 11 bases identical to TRBD1. V trimming: 3 bases; J trimming: 1 base; junction bases outside the gene matches: 2. The CDR3 has 15 residues. In germline, CDR1 is SGDLS, CDR2 YYNGEE. The CDR3 is CASSGDRGSNYGYTF. For the CDR3, the DNA is TGTGCCAGCAGCGGGGACAGGGGGAGTAACTATGGCTACACCTTC.

Only a few counts were recorded for this clonotype. The rearrangement uses TRBV29-1 and TRBJ1-5; the match to TRBD1 covers 8 bases. This CDR3 is built from 13 residues. J was trimmed by 7 bases and V by 6 bases; bases with no gene match: 8. Germline V gene data show CDR1 as SQVTM and CDR2 as ANQGSEA. The CDR3 is CSVAAGGRQPQHF. CDR3 nucleotide sequence: TGCAGCGTCGCCGCAGGGGGCAGGCAGCCCCAGCATTTT.

This clonotype has ten or more counts. V and J are TRBV27 and TRBJ2-1, with 7 bases that match TRBD2. This CDR3 has 14 residues. CDR1 is MNHEY, CDR2 SMNVEV, per germline (reference sequence). Trimming cost V 5 bases and J 7 bases; bases outside gene matches: 8. The CDR3 loop is CASSPWGGGNEQFF. CDR3 in DNA: TGTGCCAGCAGTCCCTGGGGGGGAGGGAATGAGCAGTTCTTC.

This clonotype has at least ten counts. This chain joins TRBV7-2 and TRBJ1-4; D gene uncertain. Trimming pared 3 bases from V and 5 bases from J, leaving 7 bases between. CDR1 and CDR2 (germline): SGHTA, FQGNSA. The CDR3 covers 13 residues. Here the CDR3 DNA reads TGTGCCAGCAGCTTGCCCCCAAATGAAAAACTGTTTTTT. As protein: CASSLPPNEKLFF.

J is TRBJ1-3 and V is TRBV27; 9 nucleotides agree with TRBD1. Germline V gene data show CDR1 as MNHEY and CDR2 as SMNVEV (reference sequence). With V trimmed by 6 bases and J by 3 bases, 3 bases remained unmatched. The CDR3 covers 14 residues. CDR3 sequence (DNA): TGTGCCAGCAGAGACAGGGGGTTTGGAAACACCATATATTTT. It specifies CASRDRGFGNTIYF.

This clonotype was detected ten times or more. This chain uses TRBV7-2 with TRBJ1-4, with TRBD1 matching over 8 bases. Germline V gene data show CDR1 as SGHTA and CDR2 as FQGNSA. Losses at the gene ends were 5 bases for V and 8 bases for J; bases not matched to a gene: 10. The CDR3 totals 15 residues. CDR3 sequence: CASSPMDRELEKLFF. The CDR3 region has the DNA TGTGCCAGCAGCCCGATGGACAGGGAATTAGAAAAACTGTTTTTT.